This entry lists 20 T cell receptor beta chains sequenced from one sample in a study of CD8 T cells in Susac syndrome. The authors reverse transcribed about 0.5 to 1 ug RNA with random hexamers. TCRdb reprocessed the immunoSEQ multiplex PCR reads via MiXCR and lists one record per CDR3 protein. The sample has about 160,000 distinct CDR3 sequences, approximately 93% seen once. Sequencing was done on a sample of CD4+ T cells from PBMCs. The receptors derive from a human donor with multiple sclerosis.

The gene calls are TRBV5-6 and TRBJ2-5; 9 bases match TRBD1. The V gene's germline CDR1 is SGHDT and CDR2 YYEEEE. The CDR3 is made up of 15 amino acids. V lost 4 bases and J lost 2; bases outside the gene matches: 6. Here the CDR3 reads CASSRGGTGQETQYF. As DNA, the CDR3 is TGTGCCAGCAGCCGGGGCGGGACAGGGCAAGAGACCCAGTACTTC.

The rearrangement joins TRBV30 to TRBJ1-1; weak D call: TRBD1 (6 bases). Germline values: CDR1 GTSNPN, CDR2 SVGIG (reference sequence). The CDR3 contains 12 residues. With 2 bases removed from V and 4 bases from J, the gap between germline ends came to 8 bases. The CDR3 spells CAWSRGGTEAFF. In DNA form, the CDR3 reads TGTGCCTGGAGTAGAGGGGGCACTGAAGCTTTCTTT.

The chain employs TRBV6-1 and TRBJ1-1; a possible D gene is TRBD1 (5 bases). Trimming left V 4 bases short and J 4 bases short, with 13 bases between. The CDR3 spans 14 residues. Per germline, CDR1 MNHNS and CDR2 SASEGT. The CDR3 coding sequence is TGTGCCAGCAGTGCACTTCAGGGTGTCACTGAAGCTTTCTTT. It translates to CASSALQGVTEAFF.

The chain combines TRBV5-1 with TRBJ2-7, with no clear D. V was pared by 3 bases and J by 0 bases, with 13 bases between. The CDR3 covers 15 residues. Germline loops: CDR1 SGHRS, CDR2 YFSETQ. CDR3 nucleotide sequence: TGCGCCAGCAGCTCCGGCGGAACCCTCTCCTACGAGCAGTACTTC. It specifies CASSSGGTLSYEQYF.

This clonotype was seen just once. The V gene is TRBV10-3, the J gene TRBJ1-1, with 10 bases aligning to TRBD1. The length of the CDR3 is 15 residues. Losses at the gene ends were 3 bases for V and 5 bases for J; bases not matched to a gene: 6. Germline values: CDR1 ENHRY, CDR2 SYGVKD. The CDR3 nucleotides read TGTGCCATCAGTGAACGGACAGGGGGTTTTACTGAAGCTTTCTTT. It specifies CAISERTGGFTEAFF.

The gene calls are TRBV7-2 and TRBJ2-7; 9 nucleotides line up with TRBD2. This CDR3 is built from 18 residues. Germline V gene sequence: CDR1 SGHTA, CDR2 FQGNSA. J gave up 0 bases and V 1 base, and 10 bases lay outside the gene matches. The CDR3 DNA reads TGTGCCAGCAGCTTAGACCTAGCGGGGTCTTTGAGCTCCTACGAGCAGTACTTC. Encoded protein: CASSLDLAGSLSSYEQYF.

The V gene is TRBV18, the J gene TRBJ1-1; D remains ambiguous. V lost 2 bases and J lost 11, with 24 bases in between. The CDR3 runs to 16 residues. Germline V gene data show CDR1 as KGHSH and CDR2 as LQKENI. The CDR3 protein is CASSPGPAVGLLRAFF. CDR3 bases: TGTGCCAGCTCACCAGGTCCCGCTGTTGGGCTGTTGCGGGCTTTCTTT.

This CDR3 is CASSLGDISGANVLTF. The DNA of the CDR3 is TGTGCCAGCAGTTTGGGGGACATCTCTGGGGCCAACGTCCTGACTTTC. The rearrangement links TRBV12-3 or TRBV12-4 to TRBJ2-6; the D gene is possibly TRBD1 (6 bases). The CDR3 totals 16 residues. Between the trimmed V and J ends, which lost 3 bases and 0 bases, there was a span of 9 bases.

The rearrangement uses TRBV7-9 and TRBJ2-3; D not certain. Germline V gene lookup returns CDR1 SEHNR and CDR2 FQNEAQ (reference sequence). The V end lost 4 bases, the J end lost 2 bases, and 13 bases lay between the germline ends. The CDR3 has 15 amino acids. This CDR3 reads CASSYTRALTDTQYF. Here the CDR3 DNA reads TGTGCCAGCAGCTATACAAGGGCACTCACAGATACGCAGTATTTT.

The chain employs TRBV29-1 and TRBJ1-4; D might be TRBD1 (5 bases). The CDR3 is 13 amino acids. Per the germline V gene, CDR1 is SQVTM and CDR2 is ANQGSEA. V gave up 6 bases and J gave up 8 bases, with 16 bases separating them. The DNA of the CDR3 is TGCAGCGTCGGTCATGGGCCAGGGGAAAAACTGTTTTTT. Protein: CSVGHGPGEKLFF.

The J gene is TRBJ1-4, the V gene TRBV20-1, with TRBD1 identical over 7 bases. Trimming cost V 6 bases and J 5 bases; bases outside gene matches: 3. The V gene's germline CDR1 is DFQATT and CDR2 SNEGSKA (reference sequence). The CDR3 is 12 amino acids. This CDR3 is CSASQGNEKLFF. CDR3 nucleotide sequence: TGCAGTGCGTCACAGGGGAATGAAAAACTGTTTTTT.

This sequence joins TRBV20-1 and TRBJ2-7; 8 bases line up with TRBD2. The germline V gene has CDR1 DFQATT and CDR2 SNEGSKA (reference sequence). J was trimmed by 3 bases and V by 5 bases; bases with no gene match: 3. The CDR3 is made up of 12 amino acids. Here the CDR3 reads CSAGTSFYEQYF. The CDR3 DNA reads as TGCAGTGCTGGGACTAGTTTCTACGAGCAGTACTTC.

V and J are TRBV19 and TRBJ1-3; D may be TRBD1 (5 bases). The germline V and J ends were trimmed by 3 bases and 4 bases, with 16 bases remaining between them. The germline V gene encodes CDR1 LNHDA and CDR2 SQIVND (reference sequence). The CDR3 has 16 amino acids. The CDR3 region is CASSILAGTSGNTIYF. The CDR3 region has the DNA TGTGCCAGTAGTATTCTAGCCGGGACGTCCGGAAACACCATATATTTT.

CDR3 bases: TGTGCCAGCTCACCACTGGGGCCGGATCAGCCCCAGCATTTT. Its protein product is CASSPLGPDQPQHF. The J gene is TRBJ1-5, the V gene TRBV18; D may be TRBD1 (5 bases). Looked up from germline, CDR1 is KGHSH and CDR2 is LQKENI. V dropped 1 base and J dropped 5 bases, with 9 bases sitting between them. This CDR3 spans 14 amino acids.

This clonotype was recorded once. This chain uses TRBV7-9 with TRBJ2-1; unclear D gene. Trimming took 5 bases from V and 4 from J, leaving 21 bases between them. The CDR3 sequence is 17 residues long. The germline CDR1 and CDR2 sequences are SEHNR and FQNEAQ (reference sequence). The CDR3 DNA is TGTGCCAGCAGCCCCGAATCGGGTTCTTGGATGTACAATGAGCAGTTCTTC. It is translated as CASSPESGSWMYNEQFF.

The V gene is TRBV9, the J gene TRBJ2-2; D may match TRBD1 or TRBD2 (5 bases each). CDR1 and CDR2 from the germline V gene are SGDLS and YYNGEE. The CDR3 runs 15 residues. The germline V and J ends were trimmed by 4 bases and 3 bases, with 13 bases remaining between them. As DNA, the CDR3 is TGTGCCAGCAGCTTAACCGGGACCTACACCGGGGAGCTGTTTTTT. It codes for CASSLTGTYTGELFF.

V gene TRBV6-5 combines with J gene TRBJ2-7; TRBD1 agrees at 7 bases. V gave up 5 bases and J gave up 6 bases; unmatched junction bases: 10. Germline V CDR1 and CDR2: MNHEY, SVGAGI. CDR3 length: 14 residues. CDR3 in DNA: TGTGCCAGCAGTCCACCCTCCCCAGGGGGCGAGCAGTACTTC. Its translation is CASSPPSPGGEQYF.

V gene TRBV13 combines with J gene TRBJ2-7; 9 bases agree with TRBD2. Germline V gene sequence: CDR1 PRHDT, CDR2 FYEKMQ (reference sequence). V lost 8 bases and J lost 7; bases outside the gene matches: 9. This CDR3 is 13 amino acids long. In DNA, the CDR3 is TGTGCCAGCGGGTATAGCGGGAGTGAGGAGCAGTACTTC. Translation gives CASGYSGSEEQYF.

This rearrangement joins TRBV12-3 or TRBV12-4 to TRBJ1-2; TRBD1 is a possible D gene (5 bases). The CDR3 consists of 13 residues. The V gene lost 1 base and the J gene lost 7 bases, with 10 bases spanning the gap. The CDR3 protein is CASSLVLGGGYTF. The DNA of the CDR3 is TGTGCCAGCAGTTTAGTGCTGGGGGGTGGCTACACCTTC.

The chain carries TRBV15 and TRBJ1-5; D is ambiguous. CDR3 length equals 15 residues. Trimming removed 0 bases from V and 7 bases from J, with 13 bases in between. The V gene's germline CDR1 is LNHNV and CDR2 YYDKDF (reference sequence). CDR3 sequence: CATSRDRNGGQPQHF. CDR3 sequence (DNA): TGTGCCACCAGCAGAGATAGAAACGGCGGGCAGCCCCAGCATTTT.